This T cell receptor (beta chain) was captured in a study of patients and donors after allogeneic stem cell transplantation. TCRdb itself ran the RT-PCR reads through MiXCR, one entry per CDR3 protein. The sample records over 200,000 distinct CDR3 sequences, 38% being singletons. CDR3 length: 12 residues. The V and J ends lost 6 bases and 2 bases respectively, with 8 bases between them. From germline, CDR1 is MDHEN and CDR2 SYDVKM. This clonotype was counted between two and nine times. This sequence joins TRBV28 and TRBJ2-7, with D maybe TRBD1 (5 bases). The sample was blood, either unsorted or a sorted T cell fraction (not recorded which). This clonotype originated in a human donor who was either an allogeneic HSCT recipient or a stem cell or donor lymphocyte infusion donor (not recorded which). It is not recorded whose cells these are; they may come from a transplant donor. This chain's CDR3 is CASRSRAYEQYF. The CDR3 DNA sequence: TGTGCCAGCAGGTCCAGGGCCTACGAGCAGTACTTC.